This TCR beta chain came from a study of early T cells in non-severe SARS-CoV-2 infection. Study-wide background: Sequenced material consisted of bulk RNA (from unsorted whole blood), and chains were unpaired.

Looked up from germline, CDR1 is SGHDN and CDR2 is FVKESK. The CDR3 length is 17 residues. The V segment lost 4 bases and the J segment 2 bases; nucleotides outside the gene matches: 11. This clonotype was seen many times. Its specificity is unknown. Whole-study results and caveats: The study's VDJdb matching favored anti-spike CD8 responses and missed private and CD4 specificities.

Unique molecular identifiers (one per individual cDNA molecule) were attached. TCRdb processed the 5' RACE reads anew with MiXCR; each CDR3 protein has one entry. The sample lists about 90,000 distinct CDR3 sequences, 9.5% to 15% occurring once. The rearrangement uses TRBV14 and TRBJ2-7, with 10 bases aligning to TRBD2. The sequence derives from an adult who was a healthcare worker with PCR-confirmed SARS-CoV-2 infection or an uninfected control (not recorded which). This sample comprised whole blood, obtained at baseline. The DNA of the CDR3 is TGTGCCAGCAGCCGCCGGTCCGGGCTAGCGGGAGCCTACGAGCAGTACTTC. Translating gives CASSRRSGLAGAYEQYF.